This T cell receptor beta chain stems from a study of a mutant IDH1 vaccine in newly diagnosed glioma (dated by TCRdb to the early 2020s). General notes on the study: Patients were given eight vaccinations, in weeks 1, 3, 5, 7, 11, 15, 19 and 23, which matched visits V03 through V10. Peripheral blood was collected at six visits: V03 (baseline), V05, V07, V10, V12 and V13. Before enrollment, most patients had been given radiochemotherapy with temozolomide as standard therapy, while the rest had received either radiotherapy alone or temozolomide alone. Vaccination began 4-6 weeks after radiotherapy alone, or alongside temozolomide cycles in the chemotherapy-containing groups. For exploratory analyses, longitudinal TCRB deep sequencing was carried out in 25 treated patients wherever samples were available. Of the roughly 32 patients who were treated, about 60% were male and approximately 38% were female, and the mean age was about 40 years.

Paper-wide results and their limitations: PBMC samples for TCRB deep sequencing were selected based on availability. Changes in the top peripheral T cell clonotypes picked up by TCRB sequencing did not appear to be linked to pseudoprogression. Across multiple MHC alleles, vaccine-induced immune responses were seen in 93.3% of patients. The authors noted that analyses of patient blood samples could not be reproduced because of sample limitations.

What the time point label conveys for this sample: week 11, during vaccination. Each vaccine dose was 300 ug of a 20-mer mutant IDH1 peptide in Montanide, given subcutaneously with topical imiquimod. The donors had newly diagnosed IDH1-mutant astrocytomas of WHO grade 3 or 4 that showed loss of nuclear ATRX. The samples were drawn from NOA16, a multicentre, single-arm, open-label phase I trial in Germany that tested a mutant IDH1 peptide vaccine in humans for the first time. The DNeasy Blood and Tissue Kit was used to extract genomic DNA from EDTA blood for TCRB sequencing. About this clone itself: Its antigen specificity is not known. Per-base quality was not reported, and no clone a single base away is much larger than it.

To prepare the library, the immunoSEQ multiplex PCR assay was applied. Rearranged TCR beta chain sequences were amplified with the hsTCRB Kit following the manufacturer's protocol. TCRB libraries were sequenced on an Illumina MiSeq. The paper's data handling went like this. The kit vendor's proprietary platform handled demultiplexing, trimming and gene mapping. The clones in this table, taken by TCRdb from immuneACCESS, are in-frame only. Not every clone is retained; where verified, under half of the shortfall comes from an unresolved V gene, and the cause of the rest is unknown. D and trimming were read from the DNA, whereas the V and J calls and clone size are those reported in that table. The sample contains some 54,000 clones, around 90% of them found a single time. The top ten hold approximately 2.5% of the sample. The CDR3 has 14 amino acids, counting the end cysteine and phenylalanine. The entry retains the CDR3 DNA only, 42 bases that are in frame from base 1. The germline V gene (reference sequence) yields LNHDA for CDR1 and SQIVND for CDR2. The germline ends are 16 bases apart after V is trimmed by 4 bases and J by 7 bases.

The receptor was isolated from a man between 50 and 59 years old with glioma. The sequences come from PBMCs, collected from a glioma patient whose treatment included an IDH1 peptide vaccine. Here the chain combines TRBV19 and TRBJ1-2; a weak D assignment points to TRBD1 (6 bases agree). The CDR3 region has the sequence CASSRSTGLTGYTF. The base sequence is TGTGCCAGTAGTAGGAGTACAGGGCTGACTGGCTACACCTTC.